What follows are 8 T cell receptor beta chains derived from one specimen sequenced in a study of OX40 agonist ivuxolimab in advanced cancers. Method: immunoSEQ multiplex PCR; TCRdb's copy keeps in-frame clones and lacks some. The profile shows more than 55,000 clones, about 83% of them singletons. The source was CD4+ or CD8+ T cells sorted from blood, collected in a trial of the OX40 agonist ivuxolimab. All receptors derive from an adult with an advanced solid tumor such as melanoma, head and neck, liver or kidney cancer.

This rearrangement joins TRBV4-1 to TRBJ1-1; maybe TRBD1 (5 bases). There are 15 residues in the CDR3. Germline V gives CDR1 MGHRA, CDR2 YSYEKL. V gave up 3 bases and J gave up 3 bases, with 14 bases separating them. CDR3 in amino acids: CASSHLQETHTEAFF. CDR3 nucleotides: TGCGCCAGCAGCCATCTACAGGAGACCCACACTGAAGCTTTCTTT.

This chain uses TRBV29-1 with TRBJ2-3, with 8 bases fitting TRBD1. CDR3 length: 13 residues. Germline-derived CDR1 and CDR2 are SQVTM and ANQGSEA. V lost 7 bases and J lost 3; bases outside the gene matches: 6. The CDR3 region is CSGRQGLTDTQYF. In nucleotides, the CDR3 is TGCAGCGGAAGACAGGGGTTGACAGATACGCAGTATTTT.

The chain employs TRBV15 and TRBJ1-5; tentatively, D is TRBD1 (5 bases). V was shortened by 8 bases and J by 2 bases, with 10 bases between the two germline ends. The germline CDR1 and CDR2 sequences are LNHNV and YYDKDF (reference sequence). The CDR3 totals 13 residues. The CDR3 here is CATQRGGNQPQHF. CDR3 nucleotide sequence: TGTGCCACCCAACGGGGGGGCAATCAGCCCCAGCATTTT. Filled out from reference TRBV15 and TRBJ1-5, the complete variable domain reads DAMVIQNPRYQVTQFGKPVTLSCSQTLNHNVMYWYQQKSSQAPKLLFHYYDKDFNNEADTPDNFQSRRPNTSFCFLDIRSPGLGDTAMYLCATQRGGNQPQHFGDGTRLSIL.

The rearrangement joins TRBV27 to TRBJ2-2, with TRBD1 matching over 8 bases. The germline V gene has CDR1 MNHEY and CDR2 SMNVEV (reference sequence). The CDR3 covers 15 residues. Trimming cost V 7 bases and J 2 bases; bases outside gene matches: 6. This CDR3 is CASTDRGYNTGELFF. CDR3 bases: TGTGCCAGCACCGACAGGGGTTATAACACCGGGGAGCTGTTTTTT.

V gene TRBV7-2 combines with J gene TRBJ1-2; D possibly corresponds to TRBD1 (5 bases). The CDR3 totals 16 residues. The germline V gene has CDR1 SGHTA and CDR2 FQGNSA. V dropped 1 base and J dropped 1 base, with 13 bases sitting between them. CDR3 coding DNA: TGTGCCAGCAGCTTAGGACAGCCTCCCGTTAACTATGGCTACACCTTC. Translation: CASSLGQPPVNYGYTF.

This clone was detected a few times. The gene calls are TRBV6-4 and TRBJ2-3; D not certain. Germline lookup yields CDR1 MRHNA and CDR2 SNTAGT. This CDR3 comprises 16 residues. Trimming pared 7 bases from V and 4 bases from J, leaving 21 bases between. CDR3 amino acids: CASIRDSHRHPDTQYF. In nucleotides, the CDR3 is TGTGCCAGCATCCGAGACTCCCACCGGCACCCAGATACGCAGTATTTT.

V gene TRBV27 combines with J gene TRBJ1-2; 9 bases are a match to TRBD1. The germline CDR1 and CDR2 sequences are MNHEY and SMNVEV (reference sequence). The CDR3 totals 15 residues. V shed 6 bases and J 2 bases; nucleotides not matched to a gene: 7. CDR3 nucleotides: TGTGCCAGCAGCTTGAGGGGACAGGGAAACTATGGCTACACCTTC. Translating it yields CASSLRGQGNYGYTF.

This sequence joins TRBV29-1 and TRBJ2-1, with 9 bases aligning to TRBD1. The CDR3 contains 12 residues. Trimming removed 7 bases from V and 5 bases from J; junction bases left unmatched: 3. From germline, CDR1 is SQVTM and CDR2 ANQGSEA. Written as DNA, the CDR3 is TGCAGCGGACGGACAGGGGACAATGAGCAGTTCTTC. Translating gives CSGRTGDNEQFF.